This T cell receptor (beta chain) was sequenced for a study of blood T cell repertoires in COVID-19. About the research overall: The samples span acute and convalescent COVID-19 from the United States, Italy and Spain. PBMCs, B-cell-depleted T cells, or T cells provided the cDNA or gDNA that made up the material.

The CDR3 consists of 16 residues. Trimming removed 3 bases from V and 0 bases from J, with 13 bases in between. Germline CDR1 reads SGHDT; CDR2 reads YYEEEE. Source study methods: By means of reference gene primer amplification, nucleated cell counts were estimated. Sequencing used immunoSEQ multiplex PCR; TCRdb keeps in-frame clones, though not all of them. The V and J calls and clone size were taken over from that table, and D and trimming were inferred from the DNA. The sample holds over 70,000 clones; around 81% are singletons and the top ten take around 28%. This chain joins TRBV5-6 and TRBJ2-1; perhaps TRBD1 as D (5 bases). The receptor's source is a human donor in a cohort sampled during active COVID-19. The sequencing input was peripheral blood. The CDR3 sequence: CASSSSGLSSYNEQFF. CDR3 nucleotide sequence: TGTGCCAGCAGCTCTTCAGGGTTAAGCTCCTACAATGAGCAGTTCTTC.